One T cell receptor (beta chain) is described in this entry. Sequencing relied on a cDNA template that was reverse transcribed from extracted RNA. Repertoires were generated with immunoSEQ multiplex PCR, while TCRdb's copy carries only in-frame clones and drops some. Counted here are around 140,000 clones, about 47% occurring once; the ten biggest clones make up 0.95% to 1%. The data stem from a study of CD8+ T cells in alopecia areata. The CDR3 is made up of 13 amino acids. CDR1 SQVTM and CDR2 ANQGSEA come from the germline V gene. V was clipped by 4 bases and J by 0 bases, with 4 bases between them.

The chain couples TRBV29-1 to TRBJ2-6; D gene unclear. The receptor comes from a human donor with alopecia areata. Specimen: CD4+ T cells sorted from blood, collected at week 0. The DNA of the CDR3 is TGCAGCGTTGTCGTCTCTGGGGCCAACGTCCTGACTTTC. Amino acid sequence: CSVVVSGANVLTF.